This note documents a single TCR beta chain sequence. What this receptor recognizes is not known. Base qualities are not at hand, and no much larger clone is one base apart. This specimen belongs to a study of shared clonotypes between healthy human individuals (dated by TCRdb to 2020 to 2021). For context, the study as a whole: A couple of women and a few men aged 18 to 49 years were included in the cohort. For each donor, CD4 naive and CD4 memory were each given three plates, CD8 naive was given two plates, and CD8 memory was given one plate. Blood TCR repertoires of roughly five healthy adults were deeply sequenced to estimate repertoire size and the extent of clonotype sharing between individuals. Libraries were prepared and TCR repertoires were sequenced by different laboratories using diverse techniques, in order to increase sequencing depth and limit assay-specific biases. Leukapheresis yielded between about 0.85 and 10 billion PBMCs per donor. The full study reports these points: About 5% of naive CD4, more than 3% of naive CD8, 2.3% of memory CD4, and 0.4% of memory CD8 clonotypes were shared across several donors. The genetic and exposure-history diversity represented was limited by the small number of donors. Sampling was restricted to blood, and TCR repertoires in tissues likely differ from the TCR repertoires found in blood. Pairwise subsampling led to the expectation that sequencing depth would affect the degree of clonotype sharing among donors. Larger estimated clonotype richness was generally found for naive subsets than for memory subsets. Incomplete sequencing was indicated by rarefaction of sorted-subset datasets, despite the large sequencing depth. Compared with non-shared clonotypes, clonotypes shared by all four sorted-subset donors had higher generation probabilities.

Using the deep immunoSEQ assay, TCR CDR3 regions were amplified from genomic DNA by multiplex PCR. For each cell subset, the extracted genomic DNA was distributed evenly across all wells of several immunoSEQ 96-well plates, and each plate served as one replicate. Each replicate PCR for sorted subsets received about 220 ng genomic DNA, equal to roughly 30,000 T cell genomes. Purified libraries were quantified with a Qubit 3.0 fluorometer, sized on a Bioanalyzer 2100, and re-quantified with the KAPA Library Quantification kit. A separate single-read 150-cycle Illumina NextSeq 550 flow cell was used to sequence each immunoSEQ 96-well plate. Processing in the source paper ran as follows. The immunoSEQ output contained only junctional sequences without quality scores, so filtering could not match that applied to full-length reads. To assign V/J genes and CDR3, sequences were annotated against IMGT germline references using PyIR, a Python wrapper for IgBLAST v1.9. Reads with weak V/J assignments (E-value above 1e-6), missing CDR3, stop codons, out-of-frame junctions, or ambiguous translated residues were removed. V3J clonotypes were defined as sequences sharing the same inferred V gene, J gene, and CDR3 amino acid sequence. To compute the percentage overlap between repertoires, the number of shared unique clonotypes was divided by the size of the smaller repertoire. Three approaches were used to assess repertoire richness: RTK rarefaction, the Chao1 estimator, and Recon v2.1 estimates of unobserved clonotypes. Generation probabilities for all TCRbeta clonotypes obtained by the gDNA method from four donors were computed using OLGA. The table comes from immuneACCESS by way of TCRdb, which keeps in-frame sequences with V and J called. Part of the clones is missing from these tables; in studies checked, under half for an unresolved V gene and the rest for unknown reasons. V, J and clone size were drawn from that table, and D and trimming were deduced from the DNA. The sample table shows approximately 2.3 million clones, and approximately 95% are seen once. The ten most abundant clones make up approximately 0.4% of the sample.

The donors were healthy, HIV-negative adults with no recently reported acute infections or vaccinations. Every donor was a Caucasian adult living in Nashville, Tennessee, USA. CD4+ T cells were enriched by magnetic negative selection, after which naive cells were positively selected on CD45RA and the negative fraction was taken as the memory subset. Blood was obtained by leukapheresis, after which PBMCs were separated by Ficoll-Histopaque density gradient centrifugation and cryopreserved in liquid nitrogen vapor phase. Purity and quantity of every magnetically sorted T cell population were checked by analytical flow cytometry. Genomic DNA was isolated from every sorted fraction and measured by UV absorbance on a Nanodrop 2000c. The specimen was naive CD4+ T cells from PBMCs. The sample's cell subset or site label is to be understood as: CD45RA+ positively selected. The receptor comes from a man aged 18 to 35 in good health. Some clones in this sample may be carry-over from other donors' samples.

The DNA reads as follows: TGCGCCAGCAGCTTGGCCGGGCTAGGGGGCGCGTACAATGAGCAGTTCTTC. Its coded protein is CASSLAGLGGAYNEQFF. Here the chain combines TRBV5-1 and TRBJ2-1, and 7 junctional nucleotides match TRBD1. CDR1 and CDR2 are read off the germline V gene as SGHRS and YFSETQ. The CDR3 sequence holds 17 residues, the cysteine and phenylalanine included. Of the read, only the CDR3 DNA is kept; its 51 bases are in frame from base 1. Relative to germline, V is missing 0 bases and J is missing 4 bases, with 10 bases of the junction outside any gene match.